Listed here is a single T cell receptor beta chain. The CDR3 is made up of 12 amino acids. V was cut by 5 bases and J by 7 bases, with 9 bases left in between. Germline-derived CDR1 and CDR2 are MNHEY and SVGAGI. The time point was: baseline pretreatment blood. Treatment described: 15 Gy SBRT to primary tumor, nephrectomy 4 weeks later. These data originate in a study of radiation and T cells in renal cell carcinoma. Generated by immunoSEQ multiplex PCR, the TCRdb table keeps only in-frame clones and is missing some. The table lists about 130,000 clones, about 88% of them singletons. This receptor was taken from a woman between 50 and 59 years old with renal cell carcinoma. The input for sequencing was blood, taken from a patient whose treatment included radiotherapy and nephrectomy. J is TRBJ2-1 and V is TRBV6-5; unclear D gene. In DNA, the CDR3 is TGTGCCAGCAGTAGGTACAAGAATGAGCAGTTCTTC. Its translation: CASSRYKNEQFF.